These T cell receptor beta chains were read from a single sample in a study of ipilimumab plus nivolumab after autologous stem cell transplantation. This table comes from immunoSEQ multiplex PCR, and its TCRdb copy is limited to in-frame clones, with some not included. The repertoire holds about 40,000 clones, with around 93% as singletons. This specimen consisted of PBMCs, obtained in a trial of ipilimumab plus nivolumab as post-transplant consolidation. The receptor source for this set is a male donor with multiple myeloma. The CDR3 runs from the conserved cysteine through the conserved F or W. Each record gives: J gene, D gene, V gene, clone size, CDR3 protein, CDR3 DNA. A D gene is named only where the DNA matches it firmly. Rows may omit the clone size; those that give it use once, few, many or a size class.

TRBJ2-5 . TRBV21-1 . CASSTPGTREETQYF TGTGCCAGCAGCACCCCCGGGACTAGGGAAGAGACCCAGTACTTC
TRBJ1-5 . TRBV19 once CASKAAEHNQPQHF TGTGCCAGTAAGGCGGCAGAACACAATCAGCCCCAGCATTTT
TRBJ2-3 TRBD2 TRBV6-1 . CASSLAGATDTQYF TGTGCCAGCTCCTTAGCGGGGGCTACAGATACGCAGTATTTT
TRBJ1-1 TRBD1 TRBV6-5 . CASRAAGGAGGGAFF TGTGCCAGCAGAGCCGCAGGGGGCGCGGGGGGGGGAGCTTTCTTT
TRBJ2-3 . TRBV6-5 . CASSLGRRTFTDTQYF TGTGCCAGCAGTTTGGGCAGGAGGACGTTCACAGATACGCAGTATTTT
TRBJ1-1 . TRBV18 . CASSPPGKTEAFF TGTGCCAGCTCACCACCTGGGAAGACTGAAGCTTTCTTT
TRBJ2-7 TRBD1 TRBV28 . CASIRDRGPYEQYF TGTGCCAGCATCCGGGACAGGGGACCCTACGAGCAGTACTTC
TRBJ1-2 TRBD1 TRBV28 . CASSGTGANYGYTF TGTGCCAGCAGTGGGACAGGGGCTAACTATGGCTACACCTTC
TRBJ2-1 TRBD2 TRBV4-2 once CASSQRGLVVSDEQFF TGTGCCAGCAGCCAACGGGGACTAGTCGTGAGTGATGAGCAGTTCTTC
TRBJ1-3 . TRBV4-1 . CASSQTLLIPSPSSGNTIYF TGCGCCAGCAGCCAAACCCTATTGATACCGTCGCCCAGCTCTGGAAACACCATATATTTT
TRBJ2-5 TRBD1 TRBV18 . CASSPGQGKEETQYF TGTGCCAGCTCACCGGGACAGGGAAAAGAAGAGACCCAGTACTTC
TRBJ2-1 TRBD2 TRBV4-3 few CASSQVGGGLAGKNEQFF TGCGCCAGCAGCCAAGTCGGGGGTGGGCTAGCGGGAAAGAATGAGCAGTTCTTC
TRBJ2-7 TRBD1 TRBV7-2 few CASSLFPGQDYEQYF TGTGCCAGCAGCCTCTTCCCGGGACAGGACTACGAGCAGTACTTC
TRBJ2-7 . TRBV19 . CASSQEQLTEQYF TGTGCCAGTAGTCAGGAACAGCTGACCGAGCAGTACTTC
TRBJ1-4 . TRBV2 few CASSRDQSNSEKLFF TGTGCCAGCAGTAGGGACCAGTCTAACTCCGAAAAACTGTTTTTT
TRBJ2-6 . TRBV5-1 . CASSLVGDGANVLTF TGCGCCAGCAGCTTGGTAGGGGACGGGGCCAACGTCCTGACTTTC
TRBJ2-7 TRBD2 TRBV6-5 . CASIELAGFYEQYF TGTGCCAGCATTGAACTAGCGGGGTTCTACGAGCAGTACTTC
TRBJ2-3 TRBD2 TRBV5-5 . CASSLVVAGGDTQYF TGTGCCAGCAGCTTGGTGGTAGCGGGGGGAGATACGCAGTATTTT
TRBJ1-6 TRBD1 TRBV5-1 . CASSQDRKGSPLHF TGCGCCAGCAGCCAGGACAGGAAAGGGTCACCCCTCCACTTT
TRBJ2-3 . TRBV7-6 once CASSLVGGGDTQYF TGTGCCAGCAGCTTAGTCGGGGGTGGGGATACGCAGTATTTT
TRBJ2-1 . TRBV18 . CASSPGRDEQFF TGTGCCAGCTCACCCGGTCGTGACGAGCAGTTCTTC
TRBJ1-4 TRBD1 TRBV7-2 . CASSLGQGSFNEKLFF TGTGCCAGCAGCTTAGGACAGGGGTCCTTTAATGAAAAACTGTTTTTT
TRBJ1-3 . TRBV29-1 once CSVKDPTRGNTIYF TGCAGCGTTAAGGACCCTACGCGCGGAAACACCATATATTTT
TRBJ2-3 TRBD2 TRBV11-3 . CASSLGLANTQYF TGTGCCAGCAGCTTAGGACTAGCGAATACGCAGTATTTT
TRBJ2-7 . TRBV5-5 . CASSLGGAGQYF TGTGCCAGCAGCTTGGGCGGGGCAGGGCAGTACTTC
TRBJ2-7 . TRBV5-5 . CASSHRHDSPMGEQYF TGTGCCAGCAGCCACAGACACGACAGCCCCATGGGGGAGCAGTACTTC